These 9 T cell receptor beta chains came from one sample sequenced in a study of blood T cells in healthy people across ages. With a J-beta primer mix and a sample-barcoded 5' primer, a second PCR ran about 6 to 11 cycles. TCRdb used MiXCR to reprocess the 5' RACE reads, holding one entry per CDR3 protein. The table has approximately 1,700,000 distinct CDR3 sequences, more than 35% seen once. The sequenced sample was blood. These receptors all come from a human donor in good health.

CDR3 protein: CASSVDGRGDQPQHF. The CDR3 DNA reads TGTGCCAGCAGCGTAGACGGTAGGGGTGACCAGCCCCAGCATTTT. The rearrangement links TRBV9 to TRBJ1-5; tentatively, D is TRBD1 (5 bases). The CDR3 consists of 15 residues. Trimming cost V 0 bases and J 7 bases, with 14 bases left between them. CDR1 is SGDLS and CDR2 is YYNGEE in the germline V gene.

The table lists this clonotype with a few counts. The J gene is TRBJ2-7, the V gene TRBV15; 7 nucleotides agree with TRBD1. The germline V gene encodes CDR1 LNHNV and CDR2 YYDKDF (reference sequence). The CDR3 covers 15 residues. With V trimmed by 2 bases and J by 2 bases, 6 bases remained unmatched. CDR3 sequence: CATSRFTGAPYEQYF. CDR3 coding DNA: TGTGCCACCAGCAGATTCACAGGGGCCCCCTACGAGCAGTACTTC.

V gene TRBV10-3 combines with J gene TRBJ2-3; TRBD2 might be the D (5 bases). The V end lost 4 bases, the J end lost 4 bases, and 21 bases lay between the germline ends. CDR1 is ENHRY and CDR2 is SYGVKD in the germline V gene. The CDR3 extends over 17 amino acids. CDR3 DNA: TGTGCCATCAGTGCCCCAATGGAGGCGGCGCCCCCAGATACGCAGTATTTT. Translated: CAISAPMEAAPPDTQYF.

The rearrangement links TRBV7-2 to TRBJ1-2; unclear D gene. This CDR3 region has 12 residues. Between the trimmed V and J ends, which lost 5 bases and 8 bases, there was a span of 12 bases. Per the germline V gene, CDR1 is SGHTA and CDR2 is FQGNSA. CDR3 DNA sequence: TGTGCCAGCAGCCCCGGCAGTCCGGGCTACACCTTC. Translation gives CASSPGSPGYTF.

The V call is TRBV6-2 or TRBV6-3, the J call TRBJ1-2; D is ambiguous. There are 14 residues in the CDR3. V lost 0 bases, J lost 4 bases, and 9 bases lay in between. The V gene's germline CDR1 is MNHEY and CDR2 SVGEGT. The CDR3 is CASSYSLRIYGYTF. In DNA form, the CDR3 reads TGTGCCAGCAGTTACTCGCTAAGGATCTATGGCTACACCTTC.

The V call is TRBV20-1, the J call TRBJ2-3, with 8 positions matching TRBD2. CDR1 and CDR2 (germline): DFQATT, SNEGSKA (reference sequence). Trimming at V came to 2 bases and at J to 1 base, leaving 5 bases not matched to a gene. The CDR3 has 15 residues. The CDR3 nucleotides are TGCAGTGCTAGATATAGCGGGACACGCACAGATACGCAGTATTTT. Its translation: CSARYSGTRTDTQYF.

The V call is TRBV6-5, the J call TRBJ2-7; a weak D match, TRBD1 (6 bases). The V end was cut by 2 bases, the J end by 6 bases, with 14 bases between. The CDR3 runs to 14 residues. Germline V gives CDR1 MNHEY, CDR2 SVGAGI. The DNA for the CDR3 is TGTGCCAGCAGTTACAGTCTACAGGGTGGCGAGCAGTACTTC. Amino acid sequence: CASSYSLQGGEQYF.

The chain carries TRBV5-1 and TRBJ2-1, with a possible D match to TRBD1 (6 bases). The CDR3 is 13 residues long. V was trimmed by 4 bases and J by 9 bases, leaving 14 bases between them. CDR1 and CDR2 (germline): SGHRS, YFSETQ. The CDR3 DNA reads TGCGCCAGCAGCCCCGTGCTAGGGGGTGAGCAGTTCTTC. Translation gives CASSPVLGGEQFF. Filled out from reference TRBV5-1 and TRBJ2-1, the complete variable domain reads KAGVTQTPRYLIKTRGQQVTLSCSPISGHRSVSWYQQTPGQGLQFLFEYFSETQRNKGNFPGRFSGRQFSNSRSEMNVSTLELGDSALYLCASSPVLGGEQFFGPGTRLTVL.

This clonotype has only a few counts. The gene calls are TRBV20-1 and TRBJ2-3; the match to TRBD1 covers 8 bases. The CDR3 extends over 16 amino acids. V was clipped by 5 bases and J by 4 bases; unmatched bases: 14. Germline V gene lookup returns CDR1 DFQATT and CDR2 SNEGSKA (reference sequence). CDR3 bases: TGCAGTGCTGAAGCCCTTTTGGACAGGGAACCAGATACGCAGTATTTT. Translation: CSAEALLDREPDTQYF.